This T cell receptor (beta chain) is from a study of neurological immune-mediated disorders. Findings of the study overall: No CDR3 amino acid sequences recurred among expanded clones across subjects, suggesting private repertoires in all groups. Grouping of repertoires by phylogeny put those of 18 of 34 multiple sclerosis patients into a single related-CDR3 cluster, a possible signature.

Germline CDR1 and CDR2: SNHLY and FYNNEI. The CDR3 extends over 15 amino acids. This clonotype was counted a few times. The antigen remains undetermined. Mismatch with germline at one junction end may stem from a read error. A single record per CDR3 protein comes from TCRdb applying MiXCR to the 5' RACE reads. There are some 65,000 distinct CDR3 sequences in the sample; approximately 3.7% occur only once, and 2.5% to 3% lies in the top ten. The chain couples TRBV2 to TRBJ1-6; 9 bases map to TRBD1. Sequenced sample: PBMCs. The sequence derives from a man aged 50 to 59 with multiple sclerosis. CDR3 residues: CASVPGQGNNSPLNF. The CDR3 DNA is TGTGCCAGTGTCCCGGGACAGGGAAATAATTCACCCCTCAACTTT.